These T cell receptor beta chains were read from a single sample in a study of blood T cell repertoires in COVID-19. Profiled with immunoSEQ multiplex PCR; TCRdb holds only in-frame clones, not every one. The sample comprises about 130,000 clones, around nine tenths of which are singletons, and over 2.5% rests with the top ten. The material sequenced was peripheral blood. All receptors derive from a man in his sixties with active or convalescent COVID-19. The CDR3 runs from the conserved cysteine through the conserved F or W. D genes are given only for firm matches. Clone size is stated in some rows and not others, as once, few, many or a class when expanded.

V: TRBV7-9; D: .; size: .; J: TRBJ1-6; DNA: TGTGCCAGCAGCTTAACCTATCAGGATTCACCCCTCCACTTT; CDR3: CASSLTYQDSPLHF
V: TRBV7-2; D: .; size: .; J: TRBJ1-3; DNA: TGTGCCAGCAGCTTAAGGGGGAGCTCTGGAAACACCATATATTTT; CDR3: CASSLRGSSGNTIYF
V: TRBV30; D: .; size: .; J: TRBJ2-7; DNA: TGTGCCTGGAACAGGGGGGGCGACGAGCAGTACTTC; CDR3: CAWNRGGDEQYF
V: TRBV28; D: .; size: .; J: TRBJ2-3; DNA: TGTGCCAGCAGTACCCCCAGGGAGAGGGGGACAGATACGCAGTATTTT; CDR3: CASSTPRERGTDTQYF
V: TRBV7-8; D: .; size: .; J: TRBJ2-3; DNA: TGTGCCAGCAGCCTCGACTCCGGGGATACGCAGTATTTT; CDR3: CASSLDSGDTQYF
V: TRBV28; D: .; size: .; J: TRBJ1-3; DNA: TGTGCCAGCAGAAGGACAGCAACCTCTGGAAACACCATATATTTT; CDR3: CASRRTATSGNTIYF
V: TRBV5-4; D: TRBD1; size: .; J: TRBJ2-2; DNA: TGTGCCAGCAGCCCGCAGGGGGCAGGCACCGGGGAGCTGTTTTTT; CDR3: CASSPQGAGTGELFF
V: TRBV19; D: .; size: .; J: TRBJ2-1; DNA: TGTGCCAGTAGTGTTACTAGGAACAATGAGCAGTTCTTC; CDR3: CASSVTRNNEQFF
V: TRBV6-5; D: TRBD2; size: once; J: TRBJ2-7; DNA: TGTGCCAGCAGTTATAGCGGGAGGGCCTACGAGCAGTACTTC; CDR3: CASSYSGRAYEQYF
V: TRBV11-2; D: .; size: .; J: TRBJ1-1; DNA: TGTGCCAGCGGATCACAGGGGAACACTGAAGCTTTCTTT; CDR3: CASGSQGNTEAFF
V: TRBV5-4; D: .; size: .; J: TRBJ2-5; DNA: TGTGCCAGCAGCTCCTTGGCGGTACAAGAGACCCAGTACTTC; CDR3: CASSSLAVQETQYF
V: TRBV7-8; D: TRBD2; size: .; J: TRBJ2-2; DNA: TGTGCCAGCAGCTCAGTAGCGGGGGGGGACACCGGGGAGCTGTTTTTT; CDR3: CASSSVAGGDTGELFF
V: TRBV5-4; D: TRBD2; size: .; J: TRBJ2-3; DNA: TGTGCCAGCAGTTTAGCGGGAGGGGGCACAGATACGCAGTATTTT; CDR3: CASSLAGGGTDTQYF
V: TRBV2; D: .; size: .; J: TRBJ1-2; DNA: TGTGCCAGCAGTGAGTTCGGCAGGGGTCACGGTTCGGGCTACACCTTC; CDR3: CASSEFGRGHGSGYTF
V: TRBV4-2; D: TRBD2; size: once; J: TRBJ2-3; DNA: TGTGCCAGCAGCCAAGATGCACTAGCGGGAGAAAGCACAGATACGCAGTATTTT; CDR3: CASSQDALAGESTDTQYF
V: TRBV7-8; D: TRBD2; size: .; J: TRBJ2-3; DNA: TGTGCCAGCAGCGTAGCATCTGGGGGGGAGTATACGCAGTATTTT; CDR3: CASSVASGGEYTQYF
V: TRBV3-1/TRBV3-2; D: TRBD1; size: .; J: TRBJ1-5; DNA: TGTGCCAGCAGCCAAGACAGGGGGCGCAATCAGCCCCAGCATTTT; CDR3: CASSQDRGRNQPQHF
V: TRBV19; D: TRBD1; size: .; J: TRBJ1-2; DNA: TGTGCCAGTAGTATCGGGACAGCCTATGGCTACACCTTC; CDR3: CASSIGTAYGYTF
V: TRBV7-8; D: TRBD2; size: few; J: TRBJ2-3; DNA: TGTGCCAGCAGCTTAACAGGGACTAGCTCGTTAGATACGCAGTATTTT; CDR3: CASSLTGTSSLDTQYF
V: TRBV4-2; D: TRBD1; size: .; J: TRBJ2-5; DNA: TGTGCCAGCCGCTCTACAGGGGGACAAGAGACCCAGTACTTC; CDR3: CASRSTGGQETQYF
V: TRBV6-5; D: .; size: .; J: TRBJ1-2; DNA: TGTGCCAGCAATCCTTCCCGGGGGGGGAAGGATGGCTACACCTTC; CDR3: CASNPSRGGKDGYTF
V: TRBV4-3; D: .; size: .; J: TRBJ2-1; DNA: TGCGCCAGCAGCCAAGAGGAGGGGGCGGGCGGTGAGCAGTTCTTC; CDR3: CASSQEEGAGGEQFF
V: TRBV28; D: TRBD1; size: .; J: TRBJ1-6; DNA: TGTGCCAGCAGTTCATTGACAGGGGGAACTTCACCCCTCCACTTT; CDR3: CASSSLTGGTSPLHF
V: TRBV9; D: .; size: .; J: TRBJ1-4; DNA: TGTGCCAGCAGCGTAGCCGGGACATTCGGTGAAAAACTGTTTTTT; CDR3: CASSVAGTFGEKLFF
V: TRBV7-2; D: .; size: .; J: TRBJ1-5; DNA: TGTGCCAGCAGCTTAGCCTTAACCGGGTATGCGGAGCCCCAGCATTTT; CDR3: CASSLALTGYAEPQHF
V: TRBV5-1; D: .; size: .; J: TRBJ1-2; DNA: TGCGCCAGCAGCTTGCAACGGGAGGACGGCTACACCTTC; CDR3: CASSLQREDGYTF
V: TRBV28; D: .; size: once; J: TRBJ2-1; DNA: TGTGCCAGCAGGGAAAGACAACGGCAGTTCTTC; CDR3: CASRERQRQFF
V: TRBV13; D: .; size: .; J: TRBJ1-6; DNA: TGTGCCAGCAGCTTAGGCCCGGGTTTAAATTCACCCCTCCACTTT; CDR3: CASSLGPGLNSPLHF
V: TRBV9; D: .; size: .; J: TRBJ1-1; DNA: TGTGCCAGCAGCGCGGACTGGGGAGCCACTGAAGCTTTCTTT; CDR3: CASSADWGATEAFF
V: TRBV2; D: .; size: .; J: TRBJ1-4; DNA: TGTGCCAGCAGTCTCGGACGGGAAAATGAAAAACTGTTTTTT; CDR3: CASSLGRENEKLFF
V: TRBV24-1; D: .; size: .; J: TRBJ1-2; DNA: TGTGCCACCAGCAGACCAGGGGATTATGGCTACACCTTC; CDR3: CATSRPGDYGYTF
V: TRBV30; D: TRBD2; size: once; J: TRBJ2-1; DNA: TGTGCCTGGAGTACGGCGGGGGTCTACAATGAGCAGTTCTTC; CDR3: CAWSTAGVYNEQFF
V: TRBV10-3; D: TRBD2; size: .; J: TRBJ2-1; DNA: TGTGCCATCAGTGTGGGACTAGCGGGAGCCAGTGAGCAGTTCTTC; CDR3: CAISVGLAGASEQFF
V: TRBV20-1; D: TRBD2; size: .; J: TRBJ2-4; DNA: TGCAGTGCTAGTACTAGCGGTAAACTAGCCAAAAACATTCAGTACTTC; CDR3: CSASTSGKLAKNIQYF
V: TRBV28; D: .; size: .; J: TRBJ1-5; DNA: TGTGCCACCACTGGGACACATAATCAGCCCCAGCATTTT; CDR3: CATTGTHNQPQHF
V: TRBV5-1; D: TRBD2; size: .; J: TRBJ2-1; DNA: TGCGCCAGCAGAATAAGCGGGGGGGCCTCCTACAATGAGCAGTTCTTC; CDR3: CASRISGGASYNEQFF
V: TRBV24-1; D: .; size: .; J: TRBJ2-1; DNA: TGTGCCACCGAGGGGAGGGCAGGGGCCAATGAGCAGTTCTTC; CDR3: CATEGRAGANEQFF